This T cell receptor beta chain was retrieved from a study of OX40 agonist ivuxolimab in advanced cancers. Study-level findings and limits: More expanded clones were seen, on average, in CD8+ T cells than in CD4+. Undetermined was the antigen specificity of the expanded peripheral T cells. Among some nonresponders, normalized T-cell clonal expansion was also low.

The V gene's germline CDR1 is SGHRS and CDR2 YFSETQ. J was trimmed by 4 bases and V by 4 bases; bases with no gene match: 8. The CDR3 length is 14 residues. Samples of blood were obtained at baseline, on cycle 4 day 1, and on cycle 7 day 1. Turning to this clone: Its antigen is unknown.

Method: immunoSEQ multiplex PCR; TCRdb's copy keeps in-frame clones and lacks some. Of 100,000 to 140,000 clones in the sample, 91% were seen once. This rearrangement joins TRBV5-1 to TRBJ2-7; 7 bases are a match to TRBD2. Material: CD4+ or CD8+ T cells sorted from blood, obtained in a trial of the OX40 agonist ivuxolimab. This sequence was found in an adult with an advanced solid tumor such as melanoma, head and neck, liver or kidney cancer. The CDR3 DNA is TGCGCCAGCAGCACCGGGACTAACCCTTACGAGCAGTACTTC. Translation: CASSTGTNPYEQYF.